This TCR beta chain was profiled in a study of blood T cell repertoires in COVID-19. CDR3 length equals 15 residues. Germline V gene data show CDR1 as SGHTA and CDR2 as FQGTGA. V was clipped by 3 bases and J by 4 bases, with 13 bases between them. Residents of approximately 25 US areas, aged about 18 to 95 years, made up the participants. Original methodology: Estimation of nucleated cell counts was performed using reference gene primer amplification. Method: immunoSEQ multiplex PCR; TCRdb's copy keeps in-frame clones and lacks some. For V, J and clone size, that table is used; D and trimming come from the DNA. The sample lists about 200,000 clones, about four fifths occurring once.

This sequence originates from a woman aged 50 to 60 with acute COVID-19. The chain uses TRBV7-3 and TRBJ2-1, with D possibly TRBD2 on 6 matching bases. The sequenced sample was PBMCs or T cells enriched from blood (not recorded which). CDR3 loop: CASSFTAGSYNEQFF. CDR3 coding DNA: TGTGCCAGCAGCTTCACCGCGGGGAGTTACAATGAGCAGTTCTTC.